The clone carrying this T cell receptor (beta chain) has a handful of counts. The data belong to a study of T cells after yellow fever vaccination. Background on the study: Each low-cell-number fraction was prepared by means of SMART-Seq v4 Ultra Low Input.

TCRdb fed the 5' RACE reads into MiXCR, producing one record per CDR3 protein. This sample carries 25,000 to 30,000 distinct CDR3 sequences, approximately 4.5% of them seen once, and the ten largest clones take around two fifths. This CDR3 comprises 15 residues. CDR1 is SGHDT, CDR2 YYEEEE, per germline. Trimming removed 7 bases at V and 0 bases at J, with 14 bases between. Study-wide results and caveats: Peaking on day 5 versus 15, the secondary response was faster but weaker. Most primary-vaccination clones reappeared after the booster (about 97% CD4, 85% to 90% CD8).

This TCR was recovered from a man aged 18 to 29 who received the YFV17D yellow fever vaccine. Here the sequenced sample was PBMCs, either bulk or a sorted T-cell subset (CD4+, CD8+, memory, or dextramer-sorted; not recorded which), taken on the day of the yellow fever booster vaccination. J is TRBJ2-1 and V is TRBV5-6, with unresolved D. CDR3 residues: CASWYWVGSYNEQFF. In DNA form, the CDR3 reads TGTGCCAGCTGGTATTGGGTGGGCTCCTACAATGAGCAGTTCTTC.